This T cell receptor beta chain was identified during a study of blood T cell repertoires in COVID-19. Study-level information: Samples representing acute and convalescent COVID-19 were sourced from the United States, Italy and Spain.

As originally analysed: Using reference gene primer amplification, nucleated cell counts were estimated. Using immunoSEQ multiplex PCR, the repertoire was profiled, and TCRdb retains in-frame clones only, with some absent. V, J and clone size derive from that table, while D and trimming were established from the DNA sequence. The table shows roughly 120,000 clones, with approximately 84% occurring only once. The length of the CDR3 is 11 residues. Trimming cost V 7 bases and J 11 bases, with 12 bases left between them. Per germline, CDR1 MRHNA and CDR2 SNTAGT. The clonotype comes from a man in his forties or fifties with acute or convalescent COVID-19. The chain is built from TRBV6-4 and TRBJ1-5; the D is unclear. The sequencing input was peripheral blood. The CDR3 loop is CASNHSGAQHF. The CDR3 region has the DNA TGTGCCAGCAACCACAGCGGGGCCCAGCATTTT.